The clone carrying this T cell receptor beta chain was recorded a few times. The CDR3 loop spans 15 amino acids. With 7 bases clipped from V and 2 bases from J, the junction kept 7 bases outside the gene matches. TCRdb recomputed calls from the 5' RACE reads with MiXCR, one row per CDR3 protein. The data contain around 310,000 distinct CDR3 sequences, around 4.3% of them seen just once; the ten biggest clones take up approximately 19%. This sample is part of a study of T cells after yellow fever vaccination. The rearrangement joins TRBV12-3 or TRBV12-4 to TRBJ2-5, with 10 nucleotides matching TRBD2. The clonotype comes from a man in his late teens or twenties who received the YFV17D yellow fever vaccine. The source material was PBMCs, sampled 15 days after the yellow fever booster vaccination. The CDR3, as DNA: TGTGCCAGCACCCTTAGCGGGGGGATACAAGAGACCCAGTACTTC. Protein sequence: CASTLSGGIQETQYF.